The source of this TCR beta chain is a study of T cell responses to AZD1222 COVID-19 vaccine. As for this clone: The antigen remains unidentified.

The germline gives CDR1 SGHNT, CDR2 YYREEE (reference sequence). V lost 4 bases, J lost 2 bases, and 16 bases lay in between. The CDR3 is 16 residues long. Broader study findings: Among vaccine-associated CD4 TCRs, coverage spanned spike, with dominance at 160-218 and 743-854.

The data were produced by immunoSEQ multiplex PCR, yet TCRdb's version contains in-frame clones alone and is incomplete. The sample shows 95,000 to 120,000 clones, about 82% of them seen only once. This sequence originates from an adult in good health. The sample was peripheral blood, taken on day 0 of AZD1222 vaccination. V usage is TRBV5-4 and J usage is TRBJ2-1; D not resolved. CDR3 coding DNA: TGTGCCAGCAGCCTTCCGGCCTCCGCTCCCTACAATGAGCAGTTCTTC. This encodes CASSLPASAPYNEQFF.